This T cell receptor beta chain derives from a study of memory CD4+ T cells and cytomegalovirus serostatus. Concerning this clone: The antigen is unknown.

Single viable CD3+CD4+CD8-CD45RO+ cells were sorted as the memory CD4+ T cells. Positive selection with CD4 microbeads enriched total CD4+ T cells. Assay: immunoSEQ multiplex PCR; the TCRdb copy retains only in-frame clones and omits some. The table lists 35,000 to 55,000 clones, around 82% of them singletons. General observations from the study: Of approximately 160 reported CMV TCRbeta sequences, around 62 were found in memory CD4+ repertoires.

V was pared by 3 bases and J by 3 bases, with 8 bases of the junction left unmatched. Germline loops: CDR1 MDHEN, CDR2 SYDVKM. This CDR3 contains 16 residues. Material: memory CD4+ T cells from blood. J is TRBJ1-3 and V is TRBV28; 7 bases agree with TRBD1. This sequence originates from an adult in good health and CMV-seronegative. The CDR3 reads CASSLRGLNDGNTIYF. The CDR3 DNA sequence: TGTGCCAGCAGTTTGAGGGGGCTCAACGATGGAAACACCATATATTTT.